These 9 T cell receptor beta chains were sequenced from one sample in a study of T cell clones after liver transplantation. Sequencing was performed with immunoSEQ multiplex PCR; in TCRdb, only in-frame clones are kept and a portion is missing. This table has 99,000 or so clones, more than 75% appearing once. The sample was CD4+ T cells from blood, taken before liver transplant. All receptors come from a human donor who received a liver transplant.

The chain links TRBV11-1 to TRBJ2-7, with D perhaps matching TRBD1 or TRBD2 (5 bases each). Trimming took off 5 bases at V and 0 bases at J, with 20 bases between the two ends. Per germline, CDR1 SGHAT and CDR2 FQDESV (reference sequence). The CDR3 extends over 17 amino acids. The chain's CDR3 is CASSPQRGLVSSYEQYF. CDR3 nucleotides: TGTGCCAGCAGCCCCCAACGGGGCCTCGTCAGCTCCTACGAGCAGTACTTC. Complete variable domain (other parts from reference TRBV11-1 and TRBJ2-7): EAEVAQSPRYKITEKSQAVAFWCDPISGHATLYWYRQILGQGPELLVQFQDESVVDDSQLPKDRFSAERLKGVDSTLKIQPAELGDSAMYLCASSPQRGLVSSYEQYFGPGTRLTVT.

The rearrangement joins TRBV7-8 to TRBJ2-7, with 8 bases identical to TRBD1. Germline V CDR1 and CDR2: SGHVS, FQNEAQ. V gave up 5 bases and J gave up 7 bases; unmatched junction bases: 10. The CDR3 totals 14 residues. The CDR3 bases are TGTGCCAGCAGCCTTAGACAGGGGTTTAGGGAGCAGTACTTC. Its translation: CASSLRQGFREQYF.

The V call is TRBV15, the J call TRBJ2-3; tentative D call: TRBD2 (7 bases). Germline CDR1 reads LNHNV; CDR2 reads YYDKDF (reference sequence). Deletions cut 4 bases from V and 6 bases from J, with 11 bases between. The CDR3 totals 13 residues. The CDR3: CATSTGGQDTQYF. For the CDR3, the DNA is TGTGCCACCAGCACGGGGGGCCAGGATACGCAGTATTTT.

The chain joins TRBV30 to TRBJ1-6, with 8 bases matching TRBD1. The CDR3 consists of 13 residues. Germline CDR1 reads GTSNPN; CDR2 reads SVGIG (reference sequence). V dropped 4 bases and J dropped 10; count of bases not matched to a gene: 6. The CDR3 bases are TGTGCCTGGACCGACAGGGGAGAATCACCCCTCCACTTT. Protein: CAWTDRGESPLHF.

V gene TRBV5-4 combines with J gene TRBJ2-5; D ambiguous. V dropped 0 bases and J dropped 4 bases, with 10 bases sitting between them. CDR3 length: 14 residues. Per the germline V gene, CDR1 is SGHNT and CDR2 is YYREEE (reference sequence). The CDR3 sequence: CASSLEKGGETQYF. The CDR3 bases are TGTGCCAGCAGCTTGGAGAAAGGCGGAGAGACCCAGTACTTC.

The rearrangement links TRBV27 to TRBJ1-2, with D unclear. The CDR3 has 17 residues. V lost 1 base, J lost 3 bases, and 18 bases lay in between. The germline CDR1 and CDR2 sequences are MNHEY and SMNVEV (reference sequence). CDR3: CASSLFSGVGLDYGYTF. In nucleotides, the CDR3 is TGTGCCAGCAGTTTATTTTCCGGGGTTGGTCTGGACTATGGCTACACCTTC.

The chain employs TRBV5-4 and TRBJ1-1; no clear D gene. In germline, CDR1 is SGHNT, CDR2 YYREEE (reference sequence). This CDR3 comprises 14 residues. V was clipped by 3 bases and J by 8 bases, with 17 bases between them. CDR3 nucleotide sequence: TGTGCCAGCAGCTCGCCACGTTCAACGGCGGAAGCTTTCTTT. It yields the protein CASSSPRSTAEAFF. Using reference TRBV5-4 and TRBJ1-1 for the parts outside the CDR3, the full variable domain is ETGVTQSPTHLIKTRGQQVTLRCSSQSGHNTVSWYQQALGQGPQFIFQYYREEENGRGNFPPRFSGLQFPNYSSELNVNALELDDSALYLCASSSPRSTAEAFFGQGTRLTVV.

The chain links TRBV2 to TRBJ2-6, with 8 bases lining up with TRBD1. Germline loops: CDR1 SNHLY, CDR2 FYNNEI. This CDR3 contains 18 residues. J gave up 1 base and V 5 bases, and 10 bases lay outside the gene matches. CDR3 coding DNA: TGTGCCAGCAGTCGCCCGGGACAGGTGATATCTGGGGCCAACGTCCTGACTTTC. Amino acid sequence: CASSRPGQVISGANVLTF.

The J gene is TRBJ1-3, the V gene TRBV6-5; D is uncertain. The germline V gene has CDR1 MNHEY and CDR2 SVGAGI. The CDR3 loop spans 15 amino acids. The germline V and J ends were trimmed by 4 bases and 1 base, with 11 bases remaining between them. The DNA for the CDR3 is TGTGCCAGCAGTTTCACAGCCGAATCTGGAAACACCATATATTTT. This codes for CASSFTAESGNTIYF.